These T cell receptor beta chains were read from a single sample in a study of blood T cell repertoires in COVID-19. Using immunoSEQ multiplex PCR, the repertoire was profiled, and TCRdb retains in-frame clones only, with some absent. The data contain approximately 160,000 clones, roughly four fifths of them singletons. Input material: peripheral blood. All receptors come from a woman at least 80 years old with acute or convalescent COVID-19. Both conserved end residues are part of each CDR3. D genes are given only for firm matches. Clone sizes are given selectively: once, few, many, or a class where the clone is expanded.

TRBD1,TRBV10-3,-,TRBJ2-7,CAISEGQGAFEQYF,TGTGCCATCAGTGAGGGGCAGGGGGCGTTCGAGCAGTACTTC
-,TRBV7-3,once,TRBJ2-5,CASSLLYQETQYF,TGTGCCAGCAGCTTACTGTACCAAGAGACCCAGTACTTC
-,TRBV28,-,TRBJ1-1,CASSPRQDLNTEAFF,TGTGCCAGCAGTCCCAGACAGGACCTGAACACTGAAGCTTTCTTT
-,TRBV7-2,-,TRBJ2-2,CASSPRPGELFF,TGTGCCAGCAGCCCCCGTCCCGGGGAGCTGTTTTTT
TRBD2,TRBV7-2,-,TRBJ2-3,CASSSTSANTDTQYF,TGTGCCAGCAGCTCGACTAGCGCCAACACAGATACGCAGTATTTT
-,TRBV14,-,TRBJ2-1,CASSQDLGGWGQFF,TGTGCCAGCAGCCAAGATTTGGGAGGTTGGGGGCAGTTCTTC
-,TRBV5-1,many,TRBJ1-1,CASSLSGIGNTEAFF,TGCGCCAGCAGCTTGTCCGGGATTGGGAACACTGAAGCTTTCTTT
-,TRBV6-2/TRBV6-3,-,TRBJ1-1,CASSKGSLEAFF,TGTGCCAGCAGTAAGGGGTCGCTTGAAGCTTTCTTT
TRBD2,TRBV6-1,-,TRBJ2-7,CASSAFNQAGGGRPYEQYF,TGTGCCAGCAGTGCTTTCAACCAAGCCGGGGGAGGGAGGCCCTACGAGCAGTACTTC
-,TRBV6-5,-,TRBJ2-3,CASSYKKSVTDTQYF,TGTGCCAGCAGTTATAAGAAGAGCGTCACAGATACGCAGTATTTT
-,TRBV6-5,-,TRBJ1-2,CASARTGTSFGYTF,TGTGCCAGCGCCAGAACCGGGACATCTTTTGGCTACACCTTC
-,TRBV5-6,-,TRBJ2-2,CASSPMTEHTGELFF,TGTGCCAGCAGCCCAATGACAGAACACACCGGGGAGCTGTTTTTT
TRBD1,TRBV3-1/TRBV3-2,few,TRBJ1-4,CASSQRTGTNEKLFF,TGTGCCAGCAGCCAACGGACAGGAACGAATGAAAAACTGTTTTTT
-,TRBV7-8,few,TRBJ1-1,CASRYTGNTEAFF,TGTGCCAGCAGATACACAGGGAACACTGAAGCTTTCTTT
TRBD1,TRBV5-6,-,TRBJ2-7,CASSEPGQGPLEQYF,TGTGCCAGCAGCGAGCCGGGACAGGGGCCTCTCGAGCAGTACTTC
TRBD1,TRBV30,-,TRBJ1-4,CAWGQATNEKLFF,TGTGCCTGGGGACAGGCAACTAATGAAAAACTGTTTTTT
-,TRBV2,-,TRBJ2-3,CASSATTDTQYF,TGTGCCAGCAGTGCTACCACAGATACGCAGTATTTT
TRBD2,TRBV7-2,once,TRBJ2-1,CASSPGGVYNEQFF,TGTGCCAGCAGCCCTGGGGGGGTATACAATGAGCAGTTCTTC
-,TRBV19,-,TRBJ1-2,CASDDRIRYTF,TGTGCCAGTGATGACAGGATCCGCTACACCTTC
-,TRBV19,-,TRBJ2-2,CASSTQGSFTGELFF,TGTGCCAGTAGTACGCAGGGATCCTTCACCGGGGAGCTGTTTTTT
-,TRBV4-1,-,TRBJ1-1,CASSPEPRTEAFF,TGCGCCAGCAGCCCGGAACCGAGGACTGAAGCTTTCTTT
-,TRBV6-5,-,TRBJ1-1,CASSPGQTEAFF,TGTGCCAGCAGTCCCGGACAGACTGAAGCTTTCTTT
-,TRBV5-1,-,TRBJ1-1,CASSLTYLNTEAFF,TGCGCCAGCAGCTTGACTTATCTGAACACTGAAGCTTTCTTT
-,TRBV7-3,-,TRBJ2-1,CASSSVARGYNEQFF,TGTGCCAGCAGCTCCGTAGCGAGGGGGTACAATGAGCAGTTCTTC
TRBD1,TRBV3-1/TRBV3-2,-,TRBJ2-5,CASSSRTGGASETQYF,TGTGCCAGCAGCAGTCGGACAGGGGGCGCCTCAGAGACCCAGTACTTC
-,TRBV10-3,-,TRBJ2-7,CAISDGVEVVEQYF,TGTGCCATCAGTGACGGTGTGGAGGTGGTCGAGCAGTACTTC
TRBD1,TRBV7-9,many,TRBJ1-5,CASSATGGQPQHF,TGTGCCAGCAGCGCCACAGGGGGACAGCCCCAGCATTTT
-,TRBV5-1,-,TRBJ2-3,CASSLGYSIVF,TGCGCCAGCAGCTTGGGATACAGTATTGTTTTT
-,TRBV7-2,-,TRBJ1-4,CASSPMRSEKLFF,TGTGCCAGCAGCCCCATGCGTTCAGAAAAACTGTTTTTT
-,TRBV5-5,once,TRBJ1-1,CASSSEPTINTEAFF,TGTGCCAGCAGCTCCGAACCGACAATCAACACTGAAGCTTTCTTT
-,TRBV14,-,TRBJ2-7,CASSRAESYEQYF,TGTGCCAGCAGCCGTGCGGAATCCTACGAGCAGTACTTC
-,TRBV6-2/TRBV6-3,-,TRBJ1-2,CASSYTDYGYTF,TGTGCCAGCAGTTACACGGACTATGGCTACACCTTC
-,TRBV18,-,TRBJ1-5,CASSPTWQVAEPQHF,TGTGCCAGCTCACCAACTTGGCAAGTGGCGGAGCCCCAGCATTTT
-,TRBV14,once,TRBJ1-2,CASSQVAGGYTF,TGTGCCAGCAGCCAAGTAGCGGGTGGCTACACCTTC
-,TRBV6-5,-,TRBJ1-5,CASSSNSFSSNQPQHF,TGTGCCAGCAGTTCCAACAGTTTTTCTAGCAATCAGCCCCAGCATTTT
TRBD1,TRBV19,few,TRBJ1-2,CASSPQGAGENYGYTF,TGTGCCAGTAGCCCCCAGGGGGCAGGGGAGAACTATGGCTACACCTTC
-,TRBV3-1/TRBV3-2,-,TRBJ1-2,CASSQATPNYGYTF,TGTGCCAGCAGCCAAGCAACACCTAACTATGGCTACACCTTC
-,TRBV5-6,once,TRBJ2-6,CASSSGGTGANVLTF,TGTGCCAGCAGCTCCGGGGGTACTGGGGCCAACGTCCTGACTTTC
-,TRBV5-5,once,TRBJ1-4,CASSLRQATNEKLFF,TGTGCCAGCAGCTTGAGACAGGCAACTAATGAAAAACTGTTTTTT
-,TRBV2,-,TRBJ1-5,CASSVDSFSQPQHF,TGTGCCAGCAGTGTGGACAGCTTTAGTCAGCCCCAGCATTTT